Included here is one T cell receptor beta chain sequence, with context. This clonotype was seen more than once but under ten times. Its antigen is unknown. No per-base quality is available; no much larger clone lies one base away. The data derive from a study of CD8 T cells in ankylosing spondylitis (dated by TCRdb to 2016 to 2017). With respect to the entire study: The study set out to find disease-linked TCR variants by profiling T cell receptor beta repertoires in ankylosing spondylitis patients and healthy donors. The full study cohort was made up of about 24 ankylosing spondylitis patients and roughly 100 healthy donors. Peripheral blood was sampled, and synovial fluid was additionally collected from ankylosing spondylitis patients. Results the study describes overall, beyond this receptor: The disease-linked clones were reported as significantly enriched in matched synovial fluid samples from ankylosing spondylitis patients. In peripheral blood, the disease-linked clones were found at relatively low frequencies and had a CD8+ phenotype. Some motif variants had previously been reported in the synovial fluid and blood of reactive arthritis patients, which suggests shared mechanisms of disease initiation. A TCR beta motif made up of several highly homologous amino acid variants appeared to be characteristic of blood from ankylosing spondylitis patients.

Sequencer: Illumina HiSeq 2500. TCR beta libraries were prepared by quantitative 5'-RACE with molecular barcodes. The paper's data handling went like this. A new computational method, built on a probabilistic model of VDJ rearrangement, was used to identify disease-linked TCR variants. In TCRdb, the public reads were trimmed at Q25 with fastp and aligned with MiXCR, with productive beta chains retained. Identical CDR3 protein sequences are pooled into one entry, listed with their most common genes and DNA. The V and J calls and clone size come from TCRdb's table, not from the authors' own analysis. This sample comprises 150,000 to 200,000 distinct CDR3 sequences, around 13% of them detected only once. The ten largest clones capture 9.5% to 11% of the sample. Trimming removed 6 bases from V and 1 base from J, leaving 11 bases between the germline ends. The CDR3 runs 14 residues from the cysteine to the phenylalanine. Only the CDR3 portion is preserved as DNA: 42 bases, with reading frame beginning at the first base. The germline V gene specifies SGHTA as CDR1 and FQGNSA as CDR2.

The chain employs TRBV7-2 and TRBJ2-3, with no D gene named confidently. This receptor was taken from a female donor with ankylosing spondylitis or in good health (not recorded which). The specimen was blood, either unsorted or a sorted T cell fraction (not recorded which). The CDR3 loop reads CASSESRGTDTQYF. The bases are TGTGCCAGCAGTGAAAGTAGGGGCACAGATACGCAGTATTTT.